Below, 9 T cell receptor beta chains from the same sample are listed, as sequenced in a study of CD8+ T cells in alopecia areata. Sequencing relied on a cDNA template that was reverse transcribed from extracted RNA. The data were produced by immunoSEQ multiplex PCR, yet TCRdb's version contains in-frame clones alone and is incomplete. The table lists approximately 99,000 clones, 50% to 70% of them singletons. Sequencing was performed on NKG2D-low CD8+ T cells sorted from blood. These receptors were obtained from a human donor with alopecia areata.

CDR3 residues: CASSLSMGVHEQFF. The CDR3 bases are TGTGCCAGCAGTTTATCGATGGGGGTTCATGAGCAGTTCTTC. This chain uses TRBV27 with TRBJ2-1, with D tentatively TRBD1 or TRBD2 (5 bases each). Germline loops: CDR1 MNHEY, CDR2 SMNVEV (reference sequence). V was shortened by 0 bases and J by 8 bases, with 11 bases between the two germline ends. The CDR3 consists of 14 residues.

The V gene is TRBV7-3, the J gene TRBJ2-1; D unresolved. The CDR3 length is 13 residues. Germline V gene sequence: CDR1 SGHTA, CDR2 FQGTGA. Trimming left V 3 bases short and J 10 bases short, with 13 bases between. CDR3 nucleotide sequence: TGTGCCAGCAGCTTGATCCTGGAGAAAGAGCAGTTCTTC. Its protein product is CASSLILEKEQFF.

The chain links TRBV27 to TRBJ1-1, with D unresolved. Germline loops: CDR1 MNHEY, CDR2 SMNVEV (reference sequence). The V gene lost 7 bases and the J gene lost 0 bases, with 9 bases spanning the gap. The CDR3 has 13 amino acids. This CDR3 reads CASNRAMNTEAFF. In DNA form, the CDR3 reads TGTGCCAGCAATAGAGCCATGAACACTGAAGCTTTCTTT.

This clone was picked up one time. The chain links TRBV6-5 to TRBJ1-1, with D possibly TRBD1 on 6 matching bases. Between the trimmed V and J ends, which lost 11 bases and 4 bases, there was a span of 14 bases. Germline CDR1 reads MNHEY; CDR2 reads SVGAGI. CDR3 length: 12 residues. CDR3 coding DNA: TGTGCCGGATCGAGGGGGAGCACTGAAGCTTTCTTT. Translation gives CAGSRGSTEAFF.

This chain uses TRBV7-2 with TRBJ2-3; D ambiguous. This CDR3 is 14 amino acids long. Germline V lookup: CDR1 SGHTA, CDR2 FQGNSA. V lost 5 bases and J lost 7, with 16 bases in between. CDR3 residues: CASSQVVPDNTQYF. CDR3 nucleotide sequence: TGTGCCAGCAGCCAAGTTGTCCCTGATAATACGCAGTATTTT.

With regard to this clone: The same CDR3 can be traced to other DNA sequences in this sample. The rearrangement joins TRBV28 to TRBJ2-6; D not resolved. The CDR3 consists of 14 residues. CDR1 and CDR2 (germline): MDHEN, SYDVKM. V shed 3 bases and J shed 0 bases, with 3 bases lying between them. CDR3 DNA sequence: TGTGCCAGCAGTTTGAGCTCTGGGGCCAACGTCCTGACTTTC. It codes for CASSLSSGANVLTF.

The chain combines TRBV6-6 with TRBJ2-5; D gene ambiguous. This CDR3 contains 13 residues. Germline V lookup: CDR1 MNHNY, CDR2 SVGAGI (reference sequence). The ends were cut back, 2 bases at V and 5 bases at J, with 9 bases in the middle. CDR3 sequence: CASSYAGRETQYF. The CDR3 DNA sequence: TGTGCCAGCAGTTACGCAGGCCGTGAGACCCAGTACTTC.

This clone has only a few counts. J is TRBJ2-7 and V is TRBV9; the match to TRBD2 covers 7 bases. V lost 2 bases and J lost 7; bases outside the gene matches: 6. Germline CDR1 SGDLS, CDR2 YYNGEE. There are 13 residues in the CDR3. The CDR3 protein is CASSVLAAGEQYF. DNA of the CDR3: TGTGCCAGCAGCGTGCTAGCAGCGGGGGAGCAGTACTTC.

The chain joins TRBV28 to TRBJ2-7; D unclear. The CDR3 has 13 residues. V shed 5 bases and J shed 3 bases, with 11 bases lying between them. Germline V gives CDR1 MDHEN, CDR2 SYDVKM. The CDR3 sequence: CASSLRPYYEQYF. Here the CDR3 DNA reads TGTGCCAGCAGTCTTAGGCCTTACTACGAGCAGTACTTC.